These 13 T cell receptor beta chains were all obtained from the same sample, sequenced in a study of T cells in Graves' hyperthyroidism and ophthalmopathy. Amplified TCR beta CDR3 regions came from RNA transcripts. The TCR CDR3 first-round RT-PCR relied on the HTBI primer set. TCRdb recomputed calls from the multiplex PCR reads with MiXCR, one row per CDR3 protein. Of approximately 98,000 distinct CDR3 sequences listed, around 42% were seen once; the top ten hold 10% to 13%. Sequenced: peripheral blood or thyroid tissue (not recorded which). All receptors come from a woman aged 25 to 39 with Graves' hyperthyroidism.

For this clonotype: At one boundary the junction diverges from the germline segment, which might be a read error. V gene TRBV7-8 combines with J gene TRBJ1-5; D perhaps matches TRBD1 (6 bases). Per the germline V gene, CDR1 is SGHVS and CDR2 is FQNEAQ. This CDR3 is 16 amino acids long. CDR3 amino acids: CASGLAGTQGNQPQHF. The CDR3 DNA sequence: TGTGCCAGCGGCTTAGCCGGGACACAAGGCAATCAGCCCCAGCATTTC.

There are a few counts of this clonotype. Since a much larger clone is just one base distant, this may be a read error. The V and J genes are TRBV5-1 and TRBJ1-2; D uncertain. The CDR3 runs to 15 residues. CDR1 is SGHRS and CDR2 is YFSETQ in the germline V gene. V lost 0 bases, J lost 7 bases, and 16 bases lay in between. The CDR3 coding sequence is TGCGCCAGCAGCTTGGAGGCTGCGGAGTATGGTGGCTACACCTTC. This codes for CASSLEAAEYGGYTF.

This clonotype came up many times. The DNA of the CDR3 is TGTGCCAGCTACACTAGCGGCACCCGTCGGTGGTACTTC. Its protein is CASYTSGTRRWYF. The chain joins TRBV28 to TRBJ2-7, with 8 positions matching TRBD2. This CDR3 has 13 residues. V dropped 8 bases and J dropped 12; count of bases not matched to a gene: 15. The germline CDR1 and CDR2 sequences are MDHEN and SYDVKM.

Remarks on this clonotype: One junction end disagrees with the germline gene, perhaps due to a read error. The chain links TRBV2 to TRBJ2-7; D unresolved. Germline V gene data show CDR1 as SNHLY and CDR2 as FYNNEI. The CDR3 runs 17 residues. Here the CDR3 DNA reads TGTGCCAGCAGTTTTAGCCCATGGTCAGGAGAGACCTACGAGCGGTACTTC. This encodes CASSFSPWSGETYERYF. Full variable domain (rest looked up from reference TRBV2 and TRBJ2-7): EPEVTQTPSHQVTQMGQEVILRCVPISNHLYFYWYRQILGQKVEFLVSFYNNEISEKSEIFDDQFSVERPDGSNFTLKIRSTKLEDSAMYFCASSFSPWSGETYERYFGPGTRLTVT.

In this sample, this clonotype turned up many times. This chain connects TRBV7-3 to TRBJ1-1; TRBD1 might be the D (6 bases). This CDR3 is built from 13 residues. The germline gives CDR1 SGHTA, CDR2 FQGTGA. V lost 5 bases, J lost 8 bases, and 15 bases lay in between. CDR3 protein: CASSVAGGQEAFF. CDR3 bases: TGTGCCAGCAGCGTCGCGGGGGGGCAGGAAGCTTTCTTT.

With respect to this clonotype: One junction end disagrees with the germline gene, perhaps due to a read error. The V call is TRBV10-3, the J call TRBJ2-5; the D gene is possibly TRBD1 (6 bases). Germline CDR1 ENHRY, CDR2 SYGVKD. The CDR3 runs 17 residues. The CDR3 DNA reads TGTGTCATCAGTGAGTGGGCCCCGGGACACAAATTAGAGACCCAGTGCTTC. This translates into CVISEWAPGHKLETQCF.

This clonotype was counted many times. This rearrangement joins TRBV24-1 to TRBJ2-3; 7 bases are a match to TRBD2. Germline lookup yields CDR1 KGHDR and CDR2 SFDVKD. There are 19 residues in the CDR3. V shed 4 bases, J shed 2 bases, and the junction held 17 bases outside the gene matches. CDR3 DNA: TGTGCCACCAGTGACCTCCCTAGATTCCCAGCGGGAACCACAGATACGCAGTATTTT. Residues: CATSDLPRFPAGTTDTQYF.

Details on this clonotype: The junction shows a germline mismatch at one end, possibly a read error. The rearrangement links TRBV5-1 to TRBJ2-7, with TRBD2 matching over 11 bases. The CDR3 is 15 residues long. Germline CDR1 SGHRS, CDR2 YFSETQ. CDR3 sequence (DNA): TGTGCCAGCACCTGGACGGGACTAGCGGTTGGCGAGCAGTACTTC. This translates into CASTWTGLAVGEQYF.

In this sample, this clonotype turned up once. This chain joins TRBV10-3 and TRBJ1-6; TRBD1 matches at 8 bases. This CDR3 is 15 amino acids long. Germline loops: CDR1 ENHRY, CDR2 SYGVKD. Germline trimming cut 6 bases from V and 3 bases from J; bases unmatched to any gene: 4. CDR3 DNA sequence: TGTGCCATCAGCTACGGACAGGGCTATAATTCACCCCTCCACTTT. The encoded protein is CAISYGQGYNSPLHF.

The rearrangement joins TRBV5-1 to TRBJ2-3; 7 nucleotides line up with TRBD2. The CDR3 contains 16 residues. Germline V lookup: CDR1 SGHRS, CDR2 YFSETQ. J lost 0 bases, V lost 3 bases, and 7 bases had no gene match. The CDR3 sequence: CASSSVGLVSTDTQYF. CDR3 nucleotide sequence: TGCGCCAGCAGCTCGGTTGGACTAGTCAGCACAGATACGCAGTATTTT.

J is TRBJ1-4 and V is TRBV7-3; tentative D call: TRBD1 (5 bases). V was cut by 6 bases and J by 3 bases, with 20 bases left in between. The CDR3 loop spans 17 amino acids. Germline-derived CDR1 and CDR2 are SGHTA and FQGTGA. This chain's CDR3 is CASSFRKREGANEKLFF. The CDR3 DNA follows: TGTGCCAGCAGTTTTCGAAAACGGGAAGGGGCTAATGAAAAACTGTTTTTT.

This sequence joins TRBV7-2 and TRBJ2-5; 12 nucleotides match TRBD2. The ends lost 5 bases at V and 1 base at J; junction bases unmatched: 5. Germline V gives CDR1 SGHTA, CDR2 FQGNSA. This CDR3 has 16 amino acids. The CDR3 sequence: CASSPRTSGTQETQYF. CDR3 coding DNA: TGTGCCAGCAGCCCCCGGACTAGCGGGACCCAAGAGACCCAGTACTTC.

This clonotype appeared once. It is likely a read error, because the conserved phenylalanine at the end of the CDR3 is missing. The rearrangement joins TRBV20-1 to TRBJ1-3, with D unresolved. The CDR3 extends over 11 amino acids. V dropped 4 bases and J dropped 4 bases, with 5 bases sitting between them. Germline loops: CDR1 DFQATT, CDR2 SNEGSKA (reference sequence). The CDR3 DNA reads as TGCAGTGCTACCGGGGGAAACACCATATATTCT. Protein product: CSATGGNTIYS.